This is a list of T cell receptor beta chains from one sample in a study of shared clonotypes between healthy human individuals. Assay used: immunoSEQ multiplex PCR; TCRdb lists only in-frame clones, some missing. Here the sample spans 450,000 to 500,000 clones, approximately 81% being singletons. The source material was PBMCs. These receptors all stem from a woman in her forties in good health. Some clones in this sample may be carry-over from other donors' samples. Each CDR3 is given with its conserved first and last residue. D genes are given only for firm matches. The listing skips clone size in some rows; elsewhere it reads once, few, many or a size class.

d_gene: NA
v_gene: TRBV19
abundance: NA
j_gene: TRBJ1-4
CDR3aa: CASRSYATNEKLFF
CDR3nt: TGTGCCAGTAGGTCTTATGCAACTAATGAAAAACTGTTTTTT

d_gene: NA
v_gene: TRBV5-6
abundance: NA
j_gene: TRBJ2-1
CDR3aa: CASSLGRVVVNEQFF
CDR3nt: TGTGCCAGCAGCCTGGGCCGGGTAGTCGTCAATGAGCAGTTCTTC

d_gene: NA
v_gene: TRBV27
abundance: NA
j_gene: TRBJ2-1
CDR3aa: CASSQRGMQYNEQFF
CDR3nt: TGTGCCAGCAGCCAACGAGGGATGCAGTACAATGAGCAGTTCTTC

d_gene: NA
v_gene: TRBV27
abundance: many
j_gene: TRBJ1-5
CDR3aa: CASSLGFDPSFSNQPQHF
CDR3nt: TGTGCCAGCAGCCTAGGTTTCGACCCTTCCTTTAGCAATCAGCCCCAGCATTTT

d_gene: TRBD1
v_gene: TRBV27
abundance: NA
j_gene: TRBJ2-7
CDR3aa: CASSLRPTGDHEQYF
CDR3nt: TGTGCCAGCAGTTTACGCCCGACAGGGGACCACGAGCAGTACTTC

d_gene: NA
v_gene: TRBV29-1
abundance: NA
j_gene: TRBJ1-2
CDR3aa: CSVEGETPTGYTF
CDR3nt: TGCAGCGTTGAGGGAGAAACTCCAACTGGCTACACCTTC

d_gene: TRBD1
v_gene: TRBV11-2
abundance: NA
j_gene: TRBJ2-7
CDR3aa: CASSWDTGDYEQYF
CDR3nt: TGTGCCAGCAGCTGGGACACAGGGGACTACGAGCAGTACTTC

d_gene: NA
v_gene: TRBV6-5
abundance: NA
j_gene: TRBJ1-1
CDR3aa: CASSYRNTEAFF
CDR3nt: TGTGCCAGCAGCTACAGGAACACTGAAGCTTTCTTT

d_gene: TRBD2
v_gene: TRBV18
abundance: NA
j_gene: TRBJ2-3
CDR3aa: CASSPIAGWSADTQYF
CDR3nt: TGTGCCAGCTCACCGATAGCGGGGTGGAGCGCAGATACGCAGTATTTT

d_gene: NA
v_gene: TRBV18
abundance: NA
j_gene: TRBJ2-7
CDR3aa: CASSRDQTSYEQYF
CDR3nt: TGTGCCAGCTCACGAGACCAAACATCCTACGAGCAGTACTTC

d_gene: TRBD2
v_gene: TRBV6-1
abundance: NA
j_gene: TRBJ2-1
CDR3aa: CASGGLAGINEQFF
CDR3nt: TGTGCCAGCGGAGGACTAGCGGGTATCAATGAGCAGTTCTTC